The clone carrying this TCR beta chain was picked up a small number of times. This sample was included in a study of T-cell reconstitution after alpha-beta-depleted transplantation in children. Unique molecular identifiers were used to barcode this TCRbeta library. TCRdb re-analysed the PCR reads in MiXCR, keeping a single row per CDR3 protein. Of about 460,000 distinct CDR3 sequences in the sample, 9.5% to 15% were seen once. V dropped 0 bases and J dropped 2 bases, with 7 bases sitting between them. Germline assignment: CDR1 LNHNV and CDR2 YYDKDF (reference sequence). The CDR3 is 15 residues long. The chain uses TRBV15 and TRBJ2-2; D is unclear. The sequence was collected from a human donor who donated a stem cell graft to a child with combined immunodeficiency. Sequenced material: PBMCs from the stem cell graft donor, taken from the stem cell graft. CDR3 protein: CATSRDLRNTGELFF. As DNA, the CDR3 is TGTGCCACCAGCAGAGATCTTAGAAACACCGGGGAGCTGTTTTTT. The full variable domain, completed using reference TRBV15 and TRBJ2-2, is DAMVIQNPRYQVTQFGKPVTLSCSQTLNHNVMYWYQQKSSQAPKLLFHYYDKDFNNEADTPDNFQSRRPNTSFCFLDIRSPGLGDTAMYLCATSRDLRNTGELFFGEGSRLTVL.